These 9 T cell receptor beta chains were sequenced from one sample in a study of T cells expressing NK-cell markers. TCRdb reprocessed the 5' RACE reads and reports one entry per CDR3 protein, with no DNA. The table for this sample gives about 390,000 distinct CDR3 sequences. Material: blood T cells: a sorted CD56 or NKG2C T cell subset, CD4+ or CD8+ T cells, or bulk PBMC T cells (not recorded which). These receptors were collected from a woman aged 50 to 65 in good health.

V and J are TRBV20-1 and TRBJ2-5; no DNA is available, so the TRBD1 call from TCRdb remains unchecked. The CDR3 is 13 amino acids. From germline, CDR1 is DFQATT and CDR2 SNEGSKA (reference sequence). CDR3 in amino acids: CSATVELKGTQYF.

V usage is TRBV9 and J usage is TRBJ2-1; TCRdb picks TRBD2, but there is no DNA to check that call. CDR1 and CDR2 from the germline V gene are SGDLS and YYNGEE. CDR3 length: 16 residues. The CDR3: CASSVVGSGRAQEQFF.

The rearrangement joins TRBV20-1 to TRBJ1-2; no DNA is available, so the TRBD1 call from TCRdb remains unchecked. In germline, CDR1 is DFQATT, CDR2 SNEGSKA (reference sequence). CDR3 size: 14 residues. CDR3 sequence reads: CSASTGQGAQGYTF.

The V call is TRBV12-5, the J call TRBJ2-5. Looked up from germline, CDR1 is LGHNT and CDR2 is FRNRAP. This CDR3 contains 11 residues. The CDR3 loop is CASGFSRTQYF.

The CDR3 sequence is CASSKRTSGLQETQYF. V usage is TRBV7-2 and J usage is TRBJ2-5; TCRdb designates TRBD2, a call that cannot be tested without DNA. The CDR3 extends over 16 amino acids. Germline CDR1 is SGHTA and CDR2 is FQGNSA.

This chain links TRBV12-5 with TRBJ1-3; there is no DNA to check the TCRdb D call of TRBD1. CDR3 size: 15 residues. Germline assignment: CDR1 LGHNT and CDR2 FRNRAP. The CDR3 loop reads CASGLGTGYGNTIYF.

The chain carries TRBV27 and TRBJ2-4; TCRdb's D gene call, TRBD2, goes unchecked for lack of DNA. CDR3 length: 16 amino acids. Germline V gene lookup returns CDR1 MNHEY and CDR2 SMNVEV (reference sequence). The CDR3 sequence is CASSGRGSLAKNIQYF.

This chain uses TRBV11-2 with TRBJ2-5; TCRdb reports TRBD2, a call that lacks DNA to check it against. The CDR3 consists of 15 residues. Per the germline V gene, CDR1 is SGHAT and CDR2 is FQNNGV. The CDR3 sequence is CASRSGLAGEETQYF. Supplemented by reference TRBV11-2 and TRBJ2-5, the full variable domain reads EAGVAQSPRYKIIEKRQSVAFWCNPISGHATLYWYQQILGQGPKLLIQFQNNGVVDDSQLPKDRFSAERLKGVDSTLKIQPAKLEDSAVYLCASRSGLAGEETQYFGPGTRLLVL.

This rearrangement joins TRBV11-3 to TRBJ1-2. This CDR3 is built from 13 residues. The germline V gene encodes CDR1 SGHNT and CDR2 YENEEA. This chain's CDR3 is CASSSRGGEGYTF.